This entry describes one T cell receptor beta chain. This specimen comes from a study of control samples from healthy donors and cancer patients. Produced via immunoSEQ multiplex PCR; TCRdb's table is partial and in-frame only. The sample carries 250,000 to 300,000 clones, over 75% recorded once. V lost 5 bases and J 4 bases, leaving 14 bases between the germline ends. Germline V lookup: CDR1 SGHTA, CDR2 FQGNSA. This CDR3 is 14 amino acids long. This chain links TRBV7-2 with TRBJ2-5, with D perhaps being TRBD1 or TRBD2 (5 bases each). The sequence came from a woman aged 55-69 years with lung cancer. The sequencing sample was made of PBMCs. The CDR3 loop reads CASSTQGGRETQYF. CDR3 DNA sequence: TGTGCCAGCAGCACCCAGGGTGGGAGAGAGACCCAGTACTTC. Complete variable domain (other parts from reference TRBV7-2 and TRBJ2-5): GAGVSQSPSNKVTEKGKDVELRCDPISGHTALYWYRQSLGQGLEFLIYFQGNSAPDKSGLPSDRFSAERTGGSVSTLTIQRTQQEDSAVYLCASSTQGGRETQYFGPGTRLLVL.